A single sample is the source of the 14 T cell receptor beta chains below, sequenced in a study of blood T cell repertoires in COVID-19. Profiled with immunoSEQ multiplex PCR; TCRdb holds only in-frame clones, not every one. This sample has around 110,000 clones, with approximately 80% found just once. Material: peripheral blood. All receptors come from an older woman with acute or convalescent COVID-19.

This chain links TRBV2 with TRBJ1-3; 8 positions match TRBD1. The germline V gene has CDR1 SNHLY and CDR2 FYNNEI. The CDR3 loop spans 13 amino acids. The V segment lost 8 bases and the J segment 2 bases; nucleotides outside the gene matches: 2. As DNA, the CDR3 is TGTGCCAGCGGACAGGGTACTGGAAACACCATATATTTT. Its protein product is CASGQGTGNTIYF.

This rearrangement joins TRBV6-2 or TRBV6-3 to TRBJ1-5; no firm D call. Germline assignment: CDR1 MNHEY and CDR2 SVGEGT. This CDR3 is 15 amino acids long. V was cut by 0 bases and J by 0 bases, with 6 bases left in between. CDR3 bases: TGTGCCAGCAGTTACTCGTCGGTTAGCAATCAGCCCCAGCATTTT. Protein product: CASSYSSVSNQPQHF.

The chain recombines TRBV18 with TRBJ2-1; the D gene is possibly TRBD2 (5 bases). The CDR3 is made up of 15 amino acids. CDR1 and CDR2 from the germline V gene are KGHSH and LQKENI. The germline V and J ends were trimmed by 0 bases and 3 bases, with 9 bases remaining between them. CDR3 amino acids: CASSPPSSFYNEQFF. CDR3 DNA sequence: TGTGCCAGCTCACCACCGTCTAGCTTCTACAATGAGCAGTTCTTC.

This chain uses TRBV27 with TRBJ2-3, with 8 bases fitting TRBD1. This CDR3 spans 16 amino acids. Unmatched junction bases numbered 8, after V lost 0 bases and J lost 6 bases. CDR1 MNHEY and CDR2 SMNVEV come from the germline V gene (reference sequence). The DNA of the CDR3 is TGTGCCAGCAGTTTATCCGGGACAGGTGGATCCGATACGCAGTATTTT. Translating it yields CASSLSGTGGSDTQYF.

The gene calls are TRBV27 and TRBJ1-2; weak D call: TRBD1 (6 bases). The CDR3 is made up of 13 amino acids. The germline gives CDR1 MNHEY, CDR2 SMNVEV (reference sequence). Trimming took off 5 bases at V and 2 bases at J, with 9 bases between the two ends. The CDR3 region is CASSGQTNYGYTF. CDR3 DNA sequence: TGTGCCAGCAGTGGACAGACCAACTATGGCTACACCTTC.

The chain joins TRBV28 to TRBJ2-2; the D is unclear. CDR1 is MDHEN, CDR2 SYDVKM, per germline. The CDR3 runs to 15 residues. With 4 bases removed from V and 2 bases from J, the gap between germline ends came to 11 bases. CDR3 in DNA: TGTGCCAGCAGTTCGACTCCTACTAACACCGGGGAGCTGTTTTTT. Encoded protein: CASSSTPTNTGELFF.

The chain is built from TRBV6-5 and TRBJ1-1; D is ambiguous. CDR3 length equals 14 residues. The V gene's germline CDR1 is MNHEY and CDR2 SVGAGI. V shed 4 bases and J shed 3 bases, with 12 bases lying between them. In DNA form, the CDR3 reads TGTGCCAGCAGTTTGGCGGGTCCGGACACTGAAGCTTTCTTT. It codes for CASSLAGPDTEAFF.

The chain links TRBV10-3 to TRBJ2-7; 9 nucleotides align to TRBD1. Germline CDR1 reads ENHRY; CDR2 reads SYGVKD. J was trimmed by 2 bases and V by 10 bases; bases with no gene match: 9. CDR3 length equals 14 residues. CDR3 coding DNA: TGTGCCAGCCGGGACAGGGACCAGACCTACGAGCAGTACTTC. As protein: CASRDRDQTYEQYF.

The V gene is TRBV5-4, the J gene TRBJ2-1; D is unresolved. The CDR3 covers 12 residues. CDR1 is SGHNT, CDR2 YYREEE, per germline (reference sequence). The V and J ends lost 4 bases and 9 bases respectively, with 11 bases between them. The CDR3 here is CASSRDISEQFF. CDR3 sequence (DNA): TGTGCCAGCAGCAGAGACATCAGTGAGCAGTTCTTC. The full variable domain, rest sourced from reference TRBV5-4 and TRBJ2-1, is ETGVTQSPTHLIKTRGQQVTLRCSSQSGHNTVSWYQQALGQGPQFIFQYYREEENGRGNFPPRFSGLQFPNYSSELNVNALELDDSALYLCASSRDISEQFFGPGTRLTVL.

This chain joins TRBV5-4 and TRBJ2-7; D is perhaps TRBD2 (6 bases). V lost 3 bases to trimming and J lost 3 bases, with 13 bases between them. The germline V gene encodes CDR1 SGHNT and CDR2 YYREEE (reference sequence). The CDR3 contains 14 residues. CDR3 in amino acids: CASSSRGAFYEQYF. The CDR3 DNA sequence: TGTGCCAGCAGCTCTCGCGGGGCCTTCTACGAGCAGTACTTC.

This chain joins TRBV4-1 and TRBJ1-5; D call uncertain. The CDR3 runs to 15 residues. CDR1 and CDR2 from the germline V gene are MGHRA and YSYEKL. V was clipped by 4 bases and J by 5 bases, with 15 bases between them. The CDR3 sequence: CASSPGGLRDQPQHF. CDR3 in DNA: TGCGCCAGCAGCCCTGGAGGACTCCGCGATCAGCCCCAGCATTTT.

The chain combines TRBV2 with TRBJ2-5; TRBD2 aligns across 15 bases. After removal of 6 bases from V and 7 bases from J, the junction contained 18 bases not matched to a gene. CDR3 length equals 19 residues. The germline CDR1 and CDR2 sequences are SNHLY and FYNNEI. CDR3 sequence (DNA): TGTGCCAGCAGAGCTCCTGGGACTAGCGGGGGGACACCTACCGGGACCCAGTACTTC. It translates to CASRAPGTSGGTPTGTQYF.

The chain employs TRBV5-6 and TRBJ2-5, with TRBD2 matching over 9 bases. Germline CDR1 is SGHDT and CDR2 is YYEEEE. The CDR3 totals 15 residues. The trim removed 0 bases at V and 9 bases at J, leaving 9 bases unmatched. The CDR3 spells CASSLAAGGALAQYF. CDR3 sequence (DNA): TGTGCCAGCAGCTTGGCGGCGGGGGGGGCGTTGGCCCAGTACTTC. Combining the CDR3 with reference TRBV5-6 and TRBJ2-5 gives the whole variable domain DAGVTQSPTHLIKTRGQQVTLRCSPKSGHDTVSWYQQALGQGPQFIFQYYEEEERQRGNFPDRFSGHQFPNYSSELNVNALLLGDSALYLCASSLAAGGALAQYFGPGTRLLVL.

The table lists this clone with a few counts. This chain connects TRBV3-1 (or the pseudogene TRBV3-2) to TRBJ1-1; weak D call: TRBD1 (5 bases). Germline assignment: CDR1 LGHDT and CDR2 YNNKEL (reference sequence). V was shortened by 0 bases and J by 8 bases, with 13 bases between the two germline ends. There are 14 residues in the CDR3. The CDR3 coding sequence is TGTGCCAGCAGCCAAGAGAGTCAGGGAAGGGAAGCTTTCTTT. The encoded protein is CASSQESQGREAFF.